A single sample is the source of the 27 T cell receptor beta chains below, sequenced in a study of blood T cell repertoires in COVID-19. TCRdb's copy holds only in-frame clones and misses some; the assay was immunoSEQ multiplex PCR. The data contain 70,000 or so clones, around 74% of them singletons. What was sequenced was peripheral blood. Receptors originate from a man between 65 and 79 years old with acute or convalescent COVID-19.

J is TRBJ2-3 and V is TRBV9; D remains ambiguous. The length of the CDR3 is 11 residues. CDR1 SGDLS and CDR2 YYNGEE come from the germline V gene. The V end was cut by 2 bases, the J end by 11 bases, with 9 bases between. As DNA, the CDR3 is TGTGCCAGCAGCGTGTATAGAAGGCAGTATTTT. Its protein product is CASSVYRRQYF.

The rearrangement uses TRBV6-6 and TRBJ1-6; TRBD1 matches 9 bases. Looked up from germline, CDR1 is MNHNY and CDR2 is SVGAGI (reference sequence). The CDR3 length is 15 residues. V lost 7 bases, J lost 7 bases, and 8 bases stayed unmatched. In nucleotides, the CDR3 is TGTGCCAGCACCTCACAGGGGGCATCGAATTCACCCCTCCACTTT. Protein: CASTSQGASNSPLHF.

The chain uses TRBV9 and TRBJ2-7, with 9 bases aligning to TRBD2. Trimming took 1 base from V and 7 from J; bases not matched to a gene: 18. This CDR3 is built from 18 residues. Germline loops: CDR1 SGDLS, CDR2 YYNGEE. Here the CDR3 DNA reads TGTGCCAGCAGCGTATCAGCGGGAGGTCTCCCCCCCTGGGTGGAGCAGTACTTC. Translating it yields CASSVSAGGLPPWVEQYF.

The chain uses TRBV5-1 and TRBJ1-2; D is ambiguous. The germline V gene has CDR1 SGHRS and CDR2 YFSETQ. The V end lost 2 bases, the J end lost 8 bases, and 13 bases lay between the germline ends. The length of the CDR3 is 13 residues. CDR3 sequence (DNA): TGCGCCAGCAGCTTTAATACCGGGGTCGGCTACACCTTC. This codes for CASSFNTGVGYTF.

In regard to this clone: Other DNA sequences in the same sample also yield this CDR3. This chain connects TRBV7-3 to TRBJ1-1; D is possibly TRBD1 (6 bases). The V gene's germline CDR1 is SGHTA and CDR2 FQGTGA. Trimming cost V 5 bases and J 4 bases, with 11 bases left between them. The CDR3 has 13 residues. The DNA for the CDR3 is TGTGCCAGCAGCACACAGGGTGGCACTGAAGCTTTCTTT. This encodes CASSTQGGTEAFF. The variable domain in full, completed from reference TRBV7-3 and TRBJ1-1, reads GAGVSQTPSNKVTEKGKYVELRCDPISGHTALYWYRQSLGQGPEFLIYFQGTGAADDSGLPNDRFFAVRPEGSVSTLKIQRTERGDSAVYLCASSTQGGTEAFFGQGTRLTVV.

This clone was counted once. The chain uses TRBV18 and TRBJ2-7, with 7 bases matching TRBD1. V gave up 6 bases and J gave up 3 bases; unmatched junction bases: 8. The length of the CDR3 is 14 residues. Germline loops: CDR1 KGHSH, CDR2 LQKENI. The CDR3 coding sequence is TGTGCCAGCTCGTCCCGGGACAGAGGCTACGAGCAGTACTTC. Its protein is CASSSRDRGYEQYF.

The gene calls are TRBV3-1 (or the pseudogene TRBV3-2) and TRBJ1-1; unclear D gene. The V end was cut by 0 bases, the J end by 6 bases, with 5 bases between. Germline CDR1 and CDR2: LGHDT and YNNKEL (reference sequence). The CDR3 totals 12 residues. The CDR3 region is CASSQDEAEAFF. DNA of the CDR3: TGTGCCAGCAGCCAAGACGAGGCTGAAGCTTTCTTT.

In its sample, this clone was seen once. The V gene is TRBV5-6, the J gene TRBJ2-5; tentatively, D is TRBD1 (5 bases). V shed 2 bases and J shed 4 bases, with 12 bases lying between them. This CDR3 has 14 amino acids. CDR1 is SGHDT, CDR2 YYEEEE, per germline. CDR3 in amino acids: CASSFPGNVETQYF. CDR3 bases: TGTGCCAGCAGCTTTCCAGGGAATGTAGAGACCCAGTACTTC.

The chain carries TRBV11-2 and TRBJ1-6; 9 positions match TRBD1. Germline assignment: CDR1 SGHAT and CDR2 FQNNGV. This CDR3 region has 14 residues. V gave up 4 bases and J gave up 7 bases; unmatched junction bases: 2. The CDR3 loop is CASSSGTGNSPLHF. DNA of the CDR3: TGTGCCAGCAGCTCCGGGACAGGGAATTCACCCCTCCACTTT.

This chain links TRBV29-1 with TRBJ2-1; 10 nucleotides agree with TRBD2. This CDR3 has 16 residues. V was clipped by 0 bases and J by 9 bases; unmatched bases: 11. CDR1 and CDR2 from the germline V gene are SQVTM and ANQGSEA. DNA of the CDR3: TGCAGCGTTGAAGAGGGGGCACTAGCGGGAATTGGTGAGCAGTTCTTC. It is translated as CSVEEGALAGIGEQFF.

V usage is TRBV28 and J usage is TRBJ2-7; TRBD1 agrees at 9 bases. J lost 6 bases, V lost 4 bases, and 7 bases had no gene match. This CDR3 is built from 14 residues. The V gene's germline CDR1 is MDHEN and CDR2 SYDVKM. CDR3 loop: CASSSGTGFSEQYF. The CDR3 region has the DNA TGTGCCAGCAGTTCCGGGACAGGGTTTTCCGAGCAGTACTTC. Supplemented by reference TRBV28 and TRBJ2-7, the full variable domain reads DVKVTQSSRYLVKRTGEKVFLECVQDMDHENMFWYRQDPGLGLRLIYFSYDVKMKEKGDIPEGYSVSREKKERFSLILESASTNQTSMYLCASSSGTGFSEQYFGPGTRLTVT.

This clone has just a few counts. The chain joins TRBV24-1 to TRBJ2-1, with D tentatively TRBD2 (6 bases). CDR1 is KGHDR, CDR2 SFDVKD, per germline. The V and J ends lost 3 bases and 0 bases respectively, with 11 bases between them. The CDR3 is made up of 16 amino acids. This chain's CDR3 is CATSDPGESSYNEQFF. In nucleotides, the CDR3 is TGTGCCACCAGTGATCCGGGGGAAAGCTCCTACAATGAGCAGTTCTTC.

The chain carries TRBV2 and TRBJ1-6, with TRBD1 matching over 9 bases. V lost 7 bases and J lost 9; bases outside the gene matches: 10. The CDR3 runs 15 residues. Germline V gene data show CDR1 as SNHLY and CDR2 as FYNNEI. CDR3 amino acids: CASKFGTGTSSPLHF. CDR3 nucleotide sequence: TGTGCCAGCAAGTTCGGGACAGGGACTAGTTCACCCCTCCACTTT.

The CDR3 loop is CASDGVAGIQETQYF. For the CDR3, the DNA is TGTGCCAGTGATGGGGTAGCGGGTATCCAAGAGACCCAGTACTTC. The chain joins TRBV28 to TRBJ2-5; TRBD2 matches at 7 bases. The germline V gene encodes CDR1 MDHEN and CDR2 SYDVKM. CDR3 size: 15 residues. V gave up 9 bases and J gave up 1 base; unmatched junction bases: 11.

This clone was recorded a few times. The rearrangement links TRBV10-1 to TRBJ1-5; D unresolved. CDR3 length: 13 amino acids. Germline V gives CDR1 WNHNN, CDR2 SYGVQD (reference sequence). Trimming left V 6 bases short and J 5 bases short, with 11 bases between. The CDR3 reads CASSGRRDQPQHF. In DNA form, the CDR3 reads TGCGCCAGCAGCGGGAGAAGGGATCAGCCCCAGCATTTT.

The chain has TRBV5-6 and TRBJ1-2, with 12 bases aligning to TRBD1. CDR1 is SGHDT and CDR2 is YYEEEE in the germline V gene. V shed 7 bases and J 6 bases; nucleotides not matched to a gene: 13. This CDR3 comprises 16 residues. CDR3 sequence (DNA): TGTGCCAGCTTGCTAACCGGGACAGGGGGCGCAGATGGCTACACCTTC. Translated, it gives CASLLTGTGGADGYTF.

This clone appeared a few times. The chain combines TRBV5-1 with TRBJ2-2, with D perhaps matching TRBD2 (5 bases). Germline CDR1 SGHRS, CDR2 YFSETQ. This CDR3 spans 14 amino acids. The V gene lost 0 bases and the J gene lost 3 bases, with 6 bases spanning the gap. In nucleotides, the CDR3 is TGCGCCAGCAGCTTGGCCGGGGACACCGGGGAGCTGTTTTTT. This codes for CASSLAGDTGELFF. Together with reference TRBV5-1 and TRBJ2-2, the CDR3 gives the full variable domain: KAGVTQTPRYLIKTRGQQVTLSCSPISGHRSVSWYQQTPGQGLQFLFEYFSETQRNKGNFPGRFSGRQFSNSRSEMNVSTLELGDSALYLCASSLAGDTGELFFGEGSRLTVL.

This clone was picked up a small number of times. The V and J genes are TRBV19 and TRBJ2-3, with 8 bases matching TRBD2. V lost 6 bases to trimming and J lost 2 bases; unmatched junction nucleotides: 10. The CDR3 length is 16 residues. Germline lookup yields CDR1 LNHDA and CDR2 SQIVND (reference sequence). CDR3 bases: TGTGCCAGTAGCATTAGCGGGATCTATTCCACAGATACGCAGTATTTT. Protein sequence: CASSISGIYSTDTQYF.

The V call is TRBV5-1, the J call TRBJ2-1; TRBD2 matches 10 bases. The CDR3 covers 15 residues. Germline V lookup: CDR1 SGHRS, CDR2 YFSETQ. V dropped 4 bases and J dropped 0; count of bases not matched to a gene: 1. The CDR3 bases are TGCGCCAGCAGCGCTAGCGGGAGCTCCTACAATGAGCAGTTCTTC. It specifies CASSASGSSYNEQFF.

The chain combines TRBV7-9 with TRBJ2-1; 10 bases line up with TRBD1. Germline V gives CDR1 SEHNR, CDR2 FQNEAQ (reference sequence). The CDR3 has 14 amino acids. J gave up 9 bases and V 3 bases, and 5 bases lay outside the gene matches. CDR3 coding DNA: TGTGCCAGCAGCTTCGGGACAGGGGTGGGTGAGCAGTTCTTC. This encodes CASSFGTGVGEQFF.

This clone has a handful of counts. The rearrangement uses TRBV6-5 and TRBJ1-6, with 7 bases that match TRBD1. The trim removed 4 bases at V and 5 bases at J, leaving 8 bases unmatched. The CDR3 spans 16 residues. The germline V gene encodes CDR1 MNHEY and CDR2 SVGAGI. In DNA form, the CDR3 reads TGTGCCAGCAGTTTACAGGGGTGGAGGGATAATTCACCCCTCCACTTT. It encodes CASSLQGWRDNSPLHF.

In DNA form, the CDR3 reads TGTGCCAGCAGTATGCAGGGGGCGAACACCATATATTTT. This sequence encodes CASSMQGANTIYF. The gene calls are TRBV6-5 and TRBJ1-3; 8 bases agree with TRBD1. V lost 5 bases, J lost 7 bases, and 4 bases stayed unmatched. Germline lookup yields CDR1 MNHEY and CDR2 SVGAGI. This CDR3 is built from 13 residues.

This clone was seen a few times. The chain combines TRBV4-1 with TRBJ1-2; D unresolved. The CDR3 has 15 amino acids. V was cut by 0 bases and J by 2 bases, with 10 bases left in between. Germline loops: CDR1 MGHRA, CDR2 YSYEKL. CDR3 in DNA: TGCGCCAGCAGCCAAGATATAGCGGCCAACTATGGCTACACCTTC. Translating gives CASSQDIAANYGYTF.

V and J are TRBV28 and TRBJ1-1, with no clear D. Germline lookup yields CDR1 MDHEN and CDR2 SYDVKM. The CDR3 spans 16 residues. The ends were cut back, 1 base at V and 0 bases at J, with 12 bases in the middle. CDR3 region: CASSLSDLGMNTEAFF. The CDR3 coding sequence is TGTGCCAGCAGTTTATCCGACCTCGGGATGAACACTGAAGCTTTCTTT.

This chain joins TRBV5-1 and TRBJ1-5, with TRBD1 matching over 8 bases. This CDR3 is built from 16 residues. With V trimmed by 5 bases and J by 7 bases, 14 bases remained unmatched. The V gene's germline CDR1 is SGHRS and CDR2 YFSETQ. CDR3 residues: CASSPTPDRGVQPQHF. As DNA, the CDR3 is TGCGCCAGCAGTCCTACCCCTGACAGGGGAGTACAGCCCCAGCATTTT.

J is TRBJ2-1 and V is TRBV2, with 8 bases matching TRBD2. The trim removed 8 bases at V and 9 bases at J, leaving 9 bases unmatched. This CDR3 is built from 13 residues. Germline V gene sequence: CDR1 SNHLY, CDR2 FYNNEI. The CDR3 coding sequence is TGTGCCAGCCAAGAGCGGGAGACATCTGAGCAGTTCTTC. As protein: CASQERETSEQFF. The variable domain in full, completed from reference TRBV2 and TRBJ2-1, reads EPEVTQTPSHQVTQMGQEVILRCVPISNHLYFYWYRQILGQKVEFLVSFYNNEISEKSEIFDDQFSVERPDGSNFTLKIRSTKLEDSAMYFCASQERETSEQFFGPGTRLTVL.

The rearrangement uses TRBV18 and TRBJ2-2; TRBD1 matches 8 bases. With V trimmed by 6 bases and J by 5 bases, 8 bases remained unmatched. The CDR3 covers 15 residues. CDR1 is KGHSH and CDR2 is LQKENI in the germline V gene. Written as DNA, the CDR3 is TGTGCCAGCTCGTCTCCGACAGGGGTTACCGGGGAGCTGTTTTTT. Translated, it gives CASSSPTGVTGELFF.